This T cell receptor (beta chain) is from a study of early T cells in non-severe SARS-CoV-2 infection. This clonotype was seen only a few times. TCRdb reprocessed the 5' RACE reads with MiXCR, giving one entry per CDR3 protein. Of more than 65,000 distinct CDR3 sequences detected, about 4.9% appear once; the ten largest clones hold 3% to 4.5%. Sequencing used whole blood, obtained at baseline. The receptor comes from an adult who was a healthcare worker with PCR-confirmed SARS-CoV-2 infection or an uninfected control (not recorded which). The donor label of this sample is uncertain.

CDR3 DNA: TGTGCCAGCAGTTTAAACCCAAACACCGGGGAGCTGTTTTTT. Translation gives CASSLNPNTGELFF. V gene TRBV28 combines with J gene TRBJ2-2, with D uncertain. The CDR3 runs 14 residues. Germline values: CDR1 MDHEN, CDR2 SYDVKM. V shed 2 bases and J shed 2 bases, with 6 bases lying between them.